This T cell receptor (beta chain) was captured by sequencing in a study of blood T cells in healthy people across ages. For the second PCR, which ran for 7 to 11 cycles, a sample-barcoded 5' primer and a J-beta primer mix were used. At least 2.5 million CDR3-containing paired-end reads were obtained per sample. TCRdb recomputed calls from the 5' RACE reads with MiXCR, one row per CDR3 protein. The sample yields over a million distinct CDR3 sequences, approximately 38% seen once. Each sample used at least 6 million PBMCs. General study findings and limits: Naive CD4+ cell counts and diversity both ran higher in long-lived than in aged donors.

The V and J ends lost 3 bases and 0 bases respectively, with 13 bases between them. Germline assignment: CDR1 SQVTM and CDR2 ANQGSEA. The CDR3 totals 15 residues. This clonotype came up a few times. The antigen is undetermined. The sample consisted of blood. This sequence originates from a woman aged 18-29 years in good health. The V gene is TRBV29-1, the J gene TRBJ2-3; possibly TRBD2 for D (7 bases). The CDR3 reads CSVDGGAQSTDTQYF. In DNA, the CDR3 is TGCAGCGTTGATGGGGGGGCGCAAAGCACAGATACGCAGTATTTT.